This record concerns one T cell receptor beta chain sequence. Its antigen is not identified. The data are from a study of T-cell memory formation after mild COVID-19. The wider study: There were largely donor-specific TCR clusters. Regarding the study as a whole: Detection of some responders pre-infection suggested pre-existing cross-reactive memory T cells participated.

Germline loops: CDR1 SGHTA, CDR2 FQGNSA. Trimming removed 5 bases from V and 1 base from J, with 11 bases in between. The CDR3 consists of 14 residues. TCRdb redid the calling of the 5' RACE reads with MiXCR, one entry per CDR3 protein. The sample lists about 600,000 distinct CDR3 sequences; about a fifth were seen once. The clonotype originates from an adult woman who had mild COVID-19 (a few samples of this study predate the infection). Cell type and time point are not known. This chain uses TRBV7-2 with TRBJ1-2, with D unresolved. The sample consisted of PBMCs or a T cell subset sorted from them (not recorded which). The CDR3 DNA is TGTGCCAGCAGCGCGCGGACGGATAACTATGGCTACACCTTC. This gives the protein CASSARTDNYGYTF.